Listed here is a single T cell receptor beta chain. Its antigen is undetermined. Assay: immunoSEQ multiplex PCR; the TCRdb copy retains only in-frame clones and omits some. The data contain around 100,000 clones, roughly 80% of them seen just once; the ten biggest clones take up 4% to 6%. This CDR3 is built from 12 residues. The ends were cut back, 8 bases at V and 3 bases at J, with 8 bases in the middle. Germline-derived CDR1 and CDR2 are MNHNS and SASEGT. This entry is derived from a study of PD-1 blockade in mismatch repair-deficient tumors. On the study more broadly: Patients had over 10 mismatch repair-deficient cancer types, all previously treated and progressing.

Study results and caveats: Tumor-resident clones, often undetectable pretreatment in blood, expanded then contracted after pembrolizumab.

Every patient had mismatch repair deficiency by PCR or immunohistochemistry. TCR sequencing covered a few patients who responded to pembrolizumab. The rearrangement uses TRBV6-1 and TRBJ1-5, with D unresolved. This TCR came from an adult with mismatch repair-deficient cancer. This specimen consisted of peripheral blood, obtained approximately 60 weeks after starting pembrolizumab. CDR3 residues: CASRPPNQPQHF. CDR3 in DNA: TGTGCCAGCCGGCCACCCAATCAGCCCCAGCATTTT.